These T cell receptor beta chains were read from a single sample in a study of blood T cell repertoires in COVID-19. Sequencing was performed with immunoSEQ multiplex PCR; in TCRdb, only in-frame clones are kept and a portion is missing. The data hold 200,000 to 250,000 clones, with 80% to 85% observed a single time. Sequenced input: peripheral blood. Receptor source: a young woman who had recovered from COVID-19. Each CDR3 is given with its conserved first and last residue. A D gene is named only where the DNA matches it firmly. Where a row states a size, it is once, few, many or the class of an expanded clone; other rows omit it.

abundance: -
v_gene: TRBV27
j_gene: TRBJ1-5
d_gene: TRBD1
CDR3nt: TGTGCCAGCAGATCCGGGACAGGGGGCGAACAGCCCCAGCATTTT
CDR3aa: CASRSGTGGEQPQHF

abundance: -
v_gene: TRBV9
j_gene: TRBJ2-1
d_gene: TRBD2
CDR3nt: TGTGCCAGCAGCCTCGGACTAGCGGGAGTACCTGAGCAGTTCTTC
CDR3aa: CASSLGLAGVPEQFF

abundance: -
v_gene: TRBV7-8
j_gene: TRBJ2-6
d_gene: TRBD1
CDR3nt: TGTGCCAGCAGTTTTACGACCCGAACAGGGGAGAGCTCTGGGGCCAACGTCCTGACTTTC
CDR3aa: CASSFTTRTGESSGANVLTF

abundance: -
v_gene: TRBV7-9
j_gene: TRBJ2-7
d_gene: TRBD1
CDR3nt: TGTGCCAGCAGCTTTCGCTCCGGGACAGGCTCCGAGCAGTACTTC
CDR3aa: CASSFRSGTGSEQYF

abundance: few
v_gene: TRBV28
j_gene: TRBJ1-6
d_gene: -
CDR3nt: TGTGCCAGCAGCTTATCGGGTATCGATAATTCACCCCTCCACTTT
CDR3aa: CASSLSGIDNSPLHF

abundance: once
v_gene: TRBV4-1
j_gene: TRBJ1-5
d_gene: TRBD1
CDR3nt: TGCGCCAGCAGCCAGCGACAGGGGTCCGGGCAGCCCCAGCATTTT
CDR3aa: CASSQRQGSGQPQHF

abundance: -
v_gene: TRBV5-6
j_gene: TRBJ2-3
d_gene: -
CDR3nt: TGTGCCAGCAGCTTGGTAACGGGAGATGGGACAGATACGCAGTATTTT
CDR3aa: CASSLVTGDGTDTQYF

abundance: -
v_gene: TRBV5-4
j_gene: TRBJ2-3
d_gene: -
CDR3nt: TGTGCCAGCAGCACACGACAACTTACAGATACGCAGTATTTT
CDR3aa: CASSTRQLTDTQYF

abundance: -
v_gene: TRBV19
j_gene: TRBJ2-2
d_gene: TRBD1
CDR3nt: TGTGCCAGTAGTACTTTGTTTACAGGGGTATTTTCCGGGGAGCTGTTTTTT
CDR3aa: CASSTLFTGVFSGELFF

abundance: -
v_gene: TRBV29-1
j_gene: TRBJ2-3
d_gene: TRBD2
CDR3nt: TGCAGCGTTGGGTCCCTTACTAGCGGGAGCTCAGCAGATACGCAGTATTTT
CDR3aa: CSVGSLTSGSSADTQYF

abundance: -
v_gene: TRBV28
j_gene: TRBJ2-7
d_gene: -
CDR3nt: TGTGCCAGCAGCAACATTAGACTAGGACCAAACGAGCAGTACTTC
CDR3aa: CASSNIRLGPNEQYF

abundance: -
v_gene: TRBV6-5
j_gene: TRBJ1-1
d_gene: -
CDR3nt: TGTGCCAGCAGTTCCCCGCACGGCGGCAACACTGAAGCTTTCTTT
CDR3aa: CASSSPHGGNTEAFF

abundance: -
v_gene: TRBV5-1
j_gene: TRBJ2-1
d_gene: TRBD2
CDR3nt: TGCGCCAGCAGCTCCTTGGGAAGGGATCCTAGAACGGGAGGGGAGTACAATGAGCAGTTCTTC
CDR3aa: CASSSLGRDPRTGGEYNEQFF

abundance: -
v_gene: TRBV5-1
j_gene: TRBJ2-7
d_gene: -
CDR3nt: TGCGCCAGCAGCTTGGCCTCAGGTTCCGAGCAGTACTTC
CDR3aa: CASSLASGSEQYF

abundance: -
v_gene: TRBV3-1/TRBV3-2
j_gene: TRBJ1-6
d_gene: -
CDR3nt: TGTGCCAGCAGCGTAGACCTCTTACAGTTTTCACCCCTCCACTTT
CDR3aa: CASSVDLLQFSPLHF

abundance: once
v_gene: TRBV19
j_gene: TRBJ2-5
d_gene: TRBD1
CDR3nt: TGTGCCAGTAGCTCCCAGGGGGCAGGAGAGACCCAGTACTTC
CDR3aa: CASSSQGAGETQYF

abundance: few
v_gene: TRBV9
j_gene: TRBJ2-1
d_gene: TRBD2
CDR3nt: TGTGCCAGCAGCGGGTTTGGACTAGCGGGAGAACCCCGCTCCTACAATGAGCAGTTCTTC
CDR3aa: CASSGFGLAGEPRSYNEQFF

abundance: -
v_gene: TRBV10-1
j_gene: TRBJ2-1
d_gene: TRBD2
CDR3nt: TGCGCCAGCAGTGAGTCGGGACTAGCGGGAAGTCTTGAGCAGTTCTTC
CDR3aa: CASSESGLAGSLEQFF

abundance: -
v_gene: TRBV5-1
j_gene: TRBJ1-3
d_gene: -
CDR3nt: TGCGCCAGCAGCCCTCCGGGACAACCAGTAGTATCCTCTGGAAACACCATATATTTT
CDR3aa: CASSPPGQPVVSSGNTIYF

abundance: -
v_gene: TRBV27
j_gene: TRBJ2-1
d_gene: TRBD2
CDR3nt: TGTGCCAGCCGTTCCCCAGCGGGAGTTAACAATGAGCAGTTCTTC
CDR3aa: CASRSPAGVNNEQFF

abundance: -
v_gene: TRBV5-1
j_gene: TRBJ2-1
d_gene: -
CDR3nt: TGCGCCAGCAACGACGGCGGTGAGCAGTTCTTC
CDR3aa: CASNDGGEQFF

abundance: -
v_gene: TRBV12-3/TRBV12-4
j_gene: TRBJ2-1
d_gene: -
CDR3nt: TGTGCCAGCAGTCCCCTGCGCCTGCCTGAGCAGTTCTTC
CDR3aa: CASSPLRLPEQFF

abundance: -
v_gene: TRBV5-5
j_gene: TRBJ2-1
d_gene: TRBD2
CDR3nt: TGTGCCAGCAGCGGTAGGACTAGCGAGCAGTTCTTC
CDR3aa: CASSGRTSEQFF

abundance: -
v_gene: TRBV29-1
j_gene: TRBJ1-3
d_gene: -
CDR3nt: TGCAGCGTTCTCACAGGGCCTGGAAACACCATATATTTT
CDR3aa: CSVLTGPGNTIYF

abundance: -
v_gene: TRBV5-1
j_gene: TRBJ1-2
d_gene: TRBD1
CDR3nt: TGCGCCAGCAGCTGGACAGGGAACTATGGCTACACCTTC
CDR3aa: CASSWTGNYGYTF

abundance: -
v_gene: TRBV4-1
j_gene: TRBJ1-4
d_gene: -
CDR3nt: TGCGCCAGCAGCCAAGACCCCCCCGCAGGGGCAACTAATGAAAAACTGTTTTTT
CDR3aa: CASSQDPPAGATNEKLFF

abundance: -
v_gene: TRBV12-5
j_gene: TRBJ1-2
d_gene: -
CDR3nt: TGTGCTAGTGGTTTTAGCGAGGGAATTTATGGCTACACCTTC
CDR3aa: CASGFSEGIYGYTF

abundance: once
v_gene: TRBV30
j_gene: TRBJ1-4
d_gene: TRBD1
CDR3nt: TGTGCCTGGAGTGTGAGGGCAGGGGGCGAAAAACTGTTTTTT
CDR3aa: CAWSVRAGGEKLFF

abundance: -
v_gene: TRBV20-1
j_gene: TRBJ2-7
d_gene: -
CDR3nt: TGCAGTGCTACAGGGGTTGGTGAGCAGTACTTC
CDR3aa: CSATGVGEQYF

abundance: -
v_gene: TRBV14
j_gene: TRBJ2-2
d_gene: TRBD2
CDR3nt: TGTGCCAGCAGCCAAGGTCTAGCGGCGGTCGGGGAGCTGTTTTTT
CDR3aa: CASSQGLAAVGELFF

abundance: -
v_gene: TRBV27
j_gene: TRBJ2-7
d_gene: -
CDR3nt: TGTGCCAGCAGTCCTCTCAAGGACACTACCTACGAGCAGTACTTC
CDR3aa: CASSPLKDTTYEQYF

abundance: -
v_gene: TRBV30
j_gene: TRBJ1-6
d_gene: -
CDR3nt: TGTGCCCGATACGACAGGAACAATTCACCCCTCCACTTT
CDR3aa: CARYDRNNSPLHF

abundance: -
v_gene: TRBV7-9
j_gene: TRBJ2-1
d_gene: -
CDR3nt: TGTGCCAGCAGCCTCCCAGGGGATGAGCAGTTCTTC
CDR3aa: CASSLPGDEQFF

abundance: few
v_gene: TRBV7-3
j_gene: TRBJ2-7
d_gene: TRBD1
CDR3nt: TGTGCCAGCAGCCCAAGGACAGGGGACCACCACTACGAGCAGTACTTC
CDR3aa: CASSPRTGDHHYEQYF

abundance: -
v_gene: TRBV7-3
j_gene: TRBJ2-3
d_gene: TRBD1
CDR3nt: TGTGCCAGCAGCTTGCAACAGGGGTCATCAGATACGCAGTATTTT
CDR3aa: CASSLQQGSSDTQYF

abundance: many
v_gene: TRBV28
j_gene: TRBJ2-3
d_gene: TRBD2
CDR3nt: TGTGCCACCCGACACGATATGGGGCGGGAGGAAAGCACAGATACGCAGTATTTT
CDR3aa: CATRHDMGREESTDTQYF

abundance: -
v_gene: TRBV10-3
j_gene: TRBJ2-2
d_gene: TRBD1
CDR3nt: TGTGCCATCCACGGGACAGCTAACACCGGGGAGCTGTTTTTT
CDR3aa: CAIHGTANTGELFF

abundance: -
v_gene: TRBV12-2
j_gene: TRBJ2-2
d_gene: -
CDR3nt: TGTGCAAGTCGCAAAAGCAGGGGGCCGAACACCGGGGAGCTGTTTTTT
CDR3aa: CASRKSRGPNTGELFF

abundance: -
v_gene: TRBV19
j_gene: TRBJ2-7
d_gene: TRBD1
CDR3nt: TGTGCCAGTAGTAATCGACAGGGGGGTACCTACGAGCAGTACTTC
CDR3aa: CASSNRQGGTYEQYF

abundance: once
v_gene: TRBV5-1
j_gene: TRBJ2-7
d_gene: -
CDR3nt: TGCGCCAGCAGCTTGACGACTGCCGACTACGAGCAGTACTTC
CDR3aa: CASSLTTADYEQYF

abundance: -
v_gene: TRBV5-6
j_gene: TRBJ2-1
d_gene: TRBD2
CDR3nt: TGTGCCAGCAGCTTGGGGACTAGCGGCCCAATAGGGTACAATGAGCAGTTCTTC
CDR3aa: CASSLGTSGPIGYNEQFF

abundance: -
v_gene: TRBV5-6
j_gene: TRBJ1-2
d_gene: -
CDR3nt: TGTGCCAGCAGTTATAACAGGGCTTATGGCTACACCTTC
CDR3aa: CASSYNRAYGYTF

abundance: -
v_gene: TRBV7-6
j_gene: TRBJ2-1
d_gene: TRBD1
CDR3nt: TGTGCCAGCAGCTTACGACAGGGAGTTGACAATGAGCAGTTCTTC
CDR3aa: CASSLRQGVDNEQFF

abundance: -
v_gene: TRBV7-3
j_gene: TRBJ2-1
d_gene: -
CDR3nt: TGTGCCAGCAGCTTCGGGGGACGCCCCACCAATGAGCAGTTCTTC
CDR3aa: CASSFGGRPTNEQFF

abundance: -
v_gene: TRBV19
j_gene: TRBJ1-5
d_gene: TRBD1
CDR3nt: TGTGCCAGTAGTAGGGGACAGGTCGGACAGCCCCAGCATTTT
CDR3aa: CASSRGQVGQPQHF

abundance: -
v_gene: TRBV3-1/TRBV3-2
j_gene: TRBJ2-7
d_gene: TRBD1
CDR3nt: TGTGCCAGCAGTCTGGGACAGGGCTCCTACGAGCAGTACTTC
CDR3aa: CASSLGQGSYEQYF